Each of the 26 T cell receptor beta chains below was sequenced from the same sample in a study of OX40 agonist ivuxolimab in advanced cancers. Sequencing used immunoSEQ multiplex PCR; TCRdb keeps in-frame clones, though not all of them. The data contain some 52,000 clones, just under 95% of them singletons. Material: CD4+ or CD8+ T cells sorted from blood, obtained in a trial of the OX40 agonist ivuxolimab. Receptor source: an adult with an advanced solid tumor such as melanoma, head and neck, liver or kidney cancer.

V and J are TRBV15 and TRBJ2-2, with a weak D call TRBD2 (6 bases). CDR3 length equals 14 residues. The V gene lost 3 bases and the J gene lost 5 bases, with 10 bases spanning the gap. Germline assignment: CDR1 LNHNV and CDR2 YYDKDF (reference sequence). For the CDR3, the DNA is TGTGCCACCAGCAGGACTAGACAAACCGGGGAGCTGTTTTTT. Its protein product is CATSRTRQTGELFF. The complete variable domain, with remaining parts taken from reference TRBV15 and TRBJ2-2, reads DAMVIQNPRYQVTQFGKPVTLSCSQTLNHNVMYWYQQKSSQAPKLLFHYYDKDFNNEADTPDNFQSRRPNTSFCFLDIRSPGLGDTAMYLCATSRTRQTGELFFGEGSRLTVL.

A single count supports this clone. The chain uses TRBV27 and TRBJ1-1, with D perhaps matching TRBD1 (5 bases). Germline CDR1 is MNHEY and CDR2 is SMNVEV (reference sequence). This CDR3 is 15 amino acids long. The V end lost 4 bases, the J end lost 6 bases, and 18 bases lay between the germline ends. In nucleotides, the CDR3 is TGTGCCAGCAGTTACCAGCCCGGGGGGTCGGCTGAAGCTTTCTTT. The encoded protein is CASSYQPGGSAEAFF.

The V and J genes are TRBV6-6 and TRBJ1-3; perhaps TRBD1 as D (6 bases). CDR3 length: 10 amino acids. The ends were cut back, 8 bases at V and 7 bases at J, with 6 bases in the middle. Germline V gene lookup returns CDR1 MNHNY and CDR2 SVGAGI (reference sequence). CDR3: CASQGNTIYF. The CDR3 nucleotides are TGTGCCAGCCAGGGGAACACCATATATTTT.

This sequence joins TRBV28 and TRBJ2-3; 8 bases line up with TRBD2. V shed 4 bases, J shed 1 base, and the junction held 28 bases outside the gene matches. The germline V gene encodes CDR1 MDHEN and CDR2 SYDVKM. The CDR3 is 23 residues long. In nucleotides, the CDR3 is TGTGCCAGCAGTTCCCCTACGGCAAGCGGGAGTGGGGCGTTGTGGCTAGGCACAGATACGCAGTATTTT. Its translation: CASSSPTASGSGALWLGTDTQYF.

V usage is TRBV7-3 and J usage is TRBJ2-1; 8 bases agree with TRBD2. The CDR3 length is 15 residues. The J segment lost 9 bases and the V segment lost 5 bases, leaving 12 bases of the junction unmatched. Germline CDR1 SGHTA, CDR2 FQGTGA. The CDR3 loop is CASSPSGSTAGEQFF. The CDR3 bases are TGTGCCAGCAGCCCCAGCGGGAGTACTGCGGGTGAGCAGTTCTTC.

Concerning this clone itself: The junction does not match germline at one end; this may be a read error. The chain carries TRBV25-1 and TRBJ2-7, with D possibly TRBD1 on 6 matching bases. CDR1 is MGHDK, CDR2 SYGVNS, per germline. There are 11 residues in the CDR3. CDR3 coding DNA: TGTGCCTGCAGGGCCGAGGGGGAACAGTACTTC. The encoded protein is CACRAEGEQYF.

This chain uses TRBV28 with TRBJ2-7; weak D call: TRBD1 (5 bases). The J call is doubtful: the DNA matches TRBJ2-1 better. CDR1 and CDR2 from the germline V gene are MDHEN and SYDVKM. The CDR3 runs 15 residues. CDR3 region: CASSFRTLTYNEQFF. The CDR3 DNA follows: TGTGCCAGCAGTTTTCGGACACTAACCTACAATGAGCAGTTCTTC.

CDR3 in amino acids: CASSEWRTGRYEQYF. CDR3 in DNA: TGTGCCAGCAGTGAATGGCGGACAGGGCGCTACGAGCAGTACTTC. The chain combines TRBV6-1 with TRBJ2-7; TRBD1 aligns across 8 bases. V lost 2 bases and J lost 3; bases outside the gene matches: 6. CDR1 is MNHNS, CDR2 SASEGT, per germline. This CDR3 has 15 amino acids.

This chain connects TRBV11-3 to TRBJ2-5; TRBD1 is a possible D gene (5 bases). In germline, CDR1 is SGHNT, CDR2 YENEEA. Trimming shortened V by 5 bases and J by 2 bases, and 9 bases separated the two germline ends. The CDR3 extends over 13 amino acids. This CDR3 is CASSPDRQETQYF. In DNA form, the CDR3 reads TGTGCCAGCAGCCCTGACAGACAAGAGACCCAGTACTTC.

V and J are TRBV19 and TRBJ2-5; 7 nucleotides agree with TRBD1. CDR1 is LNHDA and CDR2 is SQIVND in the germline V gene (reference sequence). CDR3 length: 14 residues. Trimming took 6 bases from V and 5 from J; bases not matched to a gene: 9. The CDR3 nucleotides read TGTGCCAGTAGCAAGGGACAGTATGGCGAGACCCAGTACTTC. Encoded protein: CASSKGQYGETQYF.

The genes are TRBV30 and TRBJ2-5, with D unclear. V lost 5 bases and J 0 bases, leaving 28 bases between the germline ends. CDR3 length: 19 amino acids. Germline CDR1 is GTSNPN and CDR2 is SVGIG (reference sequence). CDR3 in amino acids: CAWDEDVPRDHTYQETQYF. The CDR3 DNA reads as TGTGCCTGGGATGAAGACGTACCAAGAGATCACACGTACCAAGAGACCCAGTACTTC.

The V gene is TRBV27, the J gene TRBJ2-6; D gene unclear. CDR3 size: 15 residues. Trimming left V 4 bases short and J 11 bases short, with 18 bases between. Germline-derived CDR1 and CDR2 are MNHEY and SMNVEV (reference sequence). The CDR3 here is CASSSDGDPVDVLTF. The CDR3, as DNA: TGTGCCAGCAGTTCCGACGGTGATCCGGTAGACGTCCTGACTTTC.

V gene TRBV9 combines with J gene TRBJ2-3; 7 bases are shared with TRBD2. This CDR3 spans 15 amino acids. Germline values: CDR1 SGDLS, CDR2 YYNGEE. With V trimmed by 2 bases and J by 2 bases, 5 bases remained unmatched. This CDR3 reads CASSVASGLTDTQYF. CDR3 sequence (DNA): TGTGCCAGCAGCGTGGCTAGCGGACTCACAGATACGCAGTATTTT.

The chain couples TRBV13 to TRBJ2-1; D not certain. The V end lost 5 bases, the J end lost 2 bases, and 16 bases lay between the germline ends. The germline V gene encodes CDR1 PRHDT and CDR2 FYEKMQ (reference sequence). The CDR3 consists of 16 residues. The chain's CDR3 is CASSRSRKLTYNEQFF. The CDR3 DNA reads as TGTGCCAGCAGCCGGAGCCGGAAATTGACCTACAATGAGCAGTTCTTC. The variable domain in full, completed from reference TRBV13 and TRBJ2-1, reads AAGVIQSPRHLIKEKRETATLKCYPIPRHDTVYWYQQGPGQDPQFLISFYEKMQSDKGSIPDRFSAQQFSDYHSELNMSSLELGDSALYFCASSRSRKLTYNEQFFGPGTRLTVL.

V is TRBV10-3 and J is TRBJ2-5; 11 nucleotides line up with TRBD1. V shed 4 bases and J 0 bases; nucleotides not matched to a gene: 7. The CDR3 length is 17 residues. Germline CDR1 ENHRY, CDR2 SYGVKD. The CDR3 sequence is CAISVSGQGAYQETQYF. CDR3 DNA sequence: TGTGCCATCAGTGTGTCCGGACAGGGGGCGTACCAAGAGACCCAGTACTTC.

The chain carries TRBV5-4 and TRBJ1-2; 7 positions match TRBD1. V lost 2 bases, J lost 8 bases, and 12 bases stayed unmatched. This CDR3 contains 15 residues. Germline assignment: CDR1 SGHNT and CDR2 YYREEE (reference sequence). Here the CDR3 reads CASSFGQERRPGYTF. CDR3 coding DNA: TGTGCCAGCAGCTTCGGACAGGAGAGGCGCCCGGGCTACACCTTC.

In nucleotides, the CDR3 is TGTGCCAGCAGTTCGACAGGTAATAGCAATCAGCCCCAGCATTTT. Amino acid sequence: CASSSTGNSNQPQHF. The V gene is TRBV6-5, the J gene TRBJ1-5, with D possibly TRBD1 on 6 matching bases. The CDR3 covers 15 residues. V lost 4 bases and J 0 bases, leaving 10 bases between the germline ends. CDR1 and CDR2 (germline): MNHEY, SVGAGI.

The rearrangement links TRBV6-5 to TRBJ2-1; the D gene could be TRBD1 or TRBD2 (5 bases each). The CDR3 is 13 residues long. Germline CDR1 MNHEY, CDR2 SVGAGI. Trimming left V 9 bases short and J 4 bases short, with 13 bases between. The CDR3 sequence is CARGWGYYNEQFF. CDR3 in DNA: TGTGCCAGGGGGTGGGGGTATTACAATGAGCAGTTCTTC.

The chain combines TRBV9 with TRBJ2-1; 7 nucleotides line up with TRBD2. V lost 0 bases to trimming and J lost 5 bases; unmatched junction nucleotides: 5. Germline loops: CDR1 SGDLS, CDR2 YYNGEE. The CDR3 sequence is 15 residues long. CDR3: CASSVGGGWNNEQFF. The DNA of the CDR3 is TGTGCCAGCAGCGTAGGGGGAGGGTGGAACAATGAGCAGTTCTTC.

The chain joins TRBV4-1 to TRBJ1-1, with D possibly being TRBD1 (6 bases). The CDR3 sequence is 13 residues long. Trimming took off 1 base at V and 7 bases at J, with 10 bases between the two ends. Germline V CDR1 and CDR2: MGHRA, YSYEKL. The CDR3 DNA sequence: TGCGCCAGCAGCCAAGTACAGGGAGGTGAAGCTTTCTTT. Its protein product is CASSQVQGGEAFF.

The chain joins TRBV28 to TRBJ1-1; weak D call: TRBD1 (5 bases). This CDR3 is 14 amino acids long. V lost 6 bases, J lost 2 bases, and 13 bases lay in between. CDR1 is MDHEN, CDR2 SYDVKM, per germline. CDR3 residues: CASSWAGFNTEAFF. In DNA form, the CDR3 reads TGTGCCAGCAGCTGGGCAGGGTTTAACACTGAAGCTTTCTTT.

The chain has TRBV13 and TRBJ2-7; D gene unclear. Germline V gene sequence: CDR1 PRHDT, CDR2 FYEKMQ (reference sequence). The CDR3 runs 16 residues. V lost 0 bases and J lost 4, with 16 bases in between. The CDR3 here is CASSLGVPTGKYEQYF. The CDR3 DNA sequence: TGTGCCAGCAGCTTAGGGGTCCCCACGGGTAAATACGAGCAGTACTTC.

The rearrangement links TRBV7-9 to TRBJ2-7; 7 bases align to TRBD2. Unmatched junction bases numbered 11, after V lost 5 bases and J lost 7 bases. Germline lookup yields CDR1 SEHNR and CDR2 FQNEAQ (reference sequence). The CDR3 is made up of 14 amino acids. CDR3: CASSPTTSTTEQYF. The CDR3 bases are TGTGCCAGCAGCCCGACGACTAGCACGACAGAGCAGTACTTC.

This chain links TRBV10-3 with TRBJ2-5; the match to TRBD2 covers 9 bases. The DNA end is a closer match to TRBJ2-7, so the J assignment may be wrong. CDR1 is ENHRY, CDR2 SYGVKD, per germline. The CDR3 is 12 amino acids. The chain's CDR3 is CAILAGGNEQYF. The CDR3 nucleotides are TGTGCCATCCTCGCGGGGGGGAACGAGCAGTACTTC.

This sequence joins TRBV7-6 and TRBJ2-1; unclear D gene. V was shortened by 3 bases and J by 1 base, with 10 bases between the two germline ends. The CDR3 runs to 15 residues. CDR1 SGHVS and CDR2 FNYEAQ come from the germline V gene. CDR3 sequence (DNA): TGTGCCAGCAGCTTGTCTGTTTCGTCCTACAATGAGCAGTTCTTC. As protein: CASSLSVSSYNEQFF. Complete variable domain (other parts from reference TRBV7-6 and TRBJ2-1): GAGVSQSPRYKVTKRGQDVALRCDPISGHVSLYWYRQALGQGPEFLTYFNYEAQQDKSGLPNDRFSAERPEGSISTLTIQRTEQRDSAMYRCASSLSVSSYNEQFFGPGTRLTVL.

This clone was seen a single time. V is TRBV4-1 and J is TRBJ2-1; TRBD1 matches 10 bases. CDR1 MGHRA and CDR2 YSYEKL come from the germline V gene. J gave up 6 bases and V 4 bases, and 6 bases lay outside the gene matches. The CDR3 is made up of 15 amino acids. The CDR3 protein is CASSPGQGGLNEQFF. CDR3 bases: TGCGCCAGCAGCCCTGGACAGGGGGGCCTCAATGAGCAGTTCTTC.